A single sample gave rise to the 15 T cell receptor beta chains below, sequenced in a study of glioma-infiltrating T cells after dendritic cell vaccination. Measured with immunoSEQ multiplex PCR; TCRdb has only the in-frame clones, and not every one. The data hold around 96,000 clones, with approximately 81% observed a single time. Here the sequenced sample was blood, taken before dendritic cell vaccination. The source is a human donor with glioblastoma.

The genes are TRBV4-2 and TRBJ2-2; 8 bases map to TRBD1. With V trimmed by 0 bases and J by 0 bases, 6 bases remained unmatched. This CDR3 has 18 residues. Looked up from germline, CDR1 is LGHNA and CDR2 is YNFKEQ. The CDR3 loop reads CASSQEPQGAANTGELFF. In DNA, the CDR3 is TGTGCCAGCAGCCAAGAGCCCCAGGGGGCCGCGAACACCGGGGAGCTGTTTTTT.

This rearrangement joins TRBV5-6 to TRBJ2-5, with 7 bases identical to TRBD2. The CDR3 sequence is 15 residues long. V trimming: 0 bases; J trimming: 5 bases; junction bases outside the gene matches: 7. Germline CDR1 is SGHDT and CDR2 is YYEEEE. The CDR3 here is CASSLGGGDRETQYF. As DNA, the CDR3 is TGTGCCAGCAGCTTGGGGGGAGGGGACCGCGAGACCCAGTACTTC. The full variable domain, with the rest looked up from reference TRBV5-6 and TRBJ2-5, is DAGVTQSPTHLIKTRGQQVTLRCSPKSGHDTVSWYQQALGQGPQFIFQYYEEEERQRGNFPDRFSGHQFPNYSSELNVNALLLGDSALYLCASSLGGGDRETQYFGPGTRLLVL.

The chain combines TRBV7-9 with TRBJ1-1; TRBD1 aligns across 9 bases. There are 13 residues in the CDR3. Trimming cost V 5 bases and J 7 bases; bases outside gene matches: 5. Germline CDR1 and CDR2: SEHNR and FQNEAQ (reference sequence). The CDR3 spells CASSPQGAVEAFF. The CDR3 nucleotides read TGTGCCAGCAGCCCACAGGGGGCTGTTGAAGCTTTCTTT.

This clone was found a few times. This chain joins TRBV19 and TRBJ2-1; 11 positions agree with TRBD2. The CDR3 is 16 residues long. CDR1 LNHDA and CDR2 SQIVND come from the germline V gene (reference sequence). V shed 4 bases and J 7 bases; nucleotides not matched to a gene: 9. CDR3 coding DNA: TGTGCCAGTAGTACCCCATTAGCGGGAGGGCTAAATGAGCAGTTCTTC. It is translated as CASSTPLAGGLNEQFF.

The genes are TRBV4-2 and TRBJ1-2, with 8 positions matching TRBD1. The CDR3 is 15 residues long. The V segment lost 2 bases and the J segment 6 bases; nucleotides outside the gene matches: 8. Germline assignment: CDR1 LGHNA and CDR2 YNFKEQ. DNA of the CDR3: TGTGCCAGCAGCCAACTCCAGGGGGCATGGAATGGCTACACCTTC. Protein sequence: CASSQLQGAWNGYTF.

The chain employs TRBV28 and TRBJ1-5; perhaps TRBD1 as D (5 bases). The CDR3 spans 14 residues. V was shortened by 2 bases and J by 9 bases, with 14 bases between the two germline ends. Germline V lookup: CDR1 MDHEN, CDR2 SYDVKM. CDR3 protein: CASSLGTPVGPQHF. The DNA for the CDR3 is TGTGCCAGCAGTTTAGGGACTCCCGTCGGGCCCCAGCATTTT. Based on the CDR3 plus reference TRBV28 and TRBJ1-5, the full variable domain is DVKVTQSSRYLVKRTGEKVFLECVQDMDHENMFWYRQDPGLGLRLIYFSYDVKMKEKGDIPEGYSVSREKKERFSLILESASTNQTSMYLCASSLGTPVGPQHFGDGTRLSIL.

The chain links TRBV19 to TRBJ1-5, with no clear D. The CDR3 runs to 13 residues. CDR1 LNHDA and CDR2 SQIVND come from the germline V gene (reference sequence). The V gene lost 1 base and the J gene lost 7 bases, with 8 bases spanning the gap. The CDR3 DNA is TGTGCCAGTAGTATAGGGGTGGAGCAGCCCCAGCATTTT. Its translation is CASSIGVEQPQHF.

The chain is built from TRBV5-4 and TRBJ2-7; 8 positions agree with TRBD1. Germline V gives CDR1 SGHNT, CDR2 YYREEE (reference sequence). After removal of 5 bases from V and 3 bases from J, the junction contained 10 bases not matched to a gene. The CDR3 has 15 residues. CDR3: CASSPRQGLGYEQYF. CDR3 DNA: TGTGCCAGCAGTCCTCGACAGGGGCTAGGCTACGAGCAGTACTTC. Full variable domain (outside the CDR3, taken from reference TRBV5-4 and TRBJ2-7): ETGVTQSPTHLIKTRGQQVTLRCSSQSGHNTVSWYQQALGQGPQFIFQYYREEENGRGNFPPRFSGLQFPNYSSELNVNALELDDSALYLCASSPRQGLGYEQYFGPGTRLTVT.

The chain links TRBV7-2 to TRBJ1-1; 7 positions match TRBD1. CDR1 is SGHTA and CDR2 is FQGNSA in the germline V gene. The CDR3 has 12 amino acids. V lost 6 bases to trimming and J lost 9 bases; unmatched junction nucleotides: 7. CDR3 DNA sequence: TGTGCCAGCAGATCCGACAGGGCAAAAGCTTTCTTT. Its protein product is CASRSDRAKAFF.

J is TRBJ1-1 and V is TRBV6-1; D gene uncertain. The CDR3 is 11 amino acids. V lost 8 bases, J lost 3 bases, and 7 bases lay in between. Germline V CDR1 and CDR2: MNHNS, SASEGT. CDR3 amino acids: CASLYDTEAFF. Here the CDR3 DNA reads TGTGCCAGCCTGTATGACACTGAAGCTTTCTTT.

The CDR3 is CASSLGLAGVVVYEQYF. The CDR3 nucleotides read TGTGCCAGCAGCCTCGGACTAGCGGGAGTTGTAGTTTACGAGCAGTACTTC. The chain links TRBV7-8 to TRBJ2-7; 13 positions agree with TRBD2. This CDR3 is built from 17 residues. Per germline, CDR1 SGHVS and CDR2 FQNEAQ. With V trimmed by 5 bases and J by 4 bases, 11 bases remained unmatched.

This clone appeared a few times. The V call is TRBV27, the J call TRBJ2-2; 10 bases map to TRBD1. Germline assignment: CDR1 MNHEY and CDR2 SMNVEV (reference sequence). CDR3 length: 16 residues. V was pared by 6 bases and J by 6 bases, with 10 bases of the junction left unmatched. The CDR3 DNA reads TGTGCCAGCAGGTCGGGGGGACAGGGGTTCCCCGGGGAGCTGTTTTTT. Translated: CASRSGGQGFPGELFF.

This clone has more than one count but fewer than ten. The rearrangement uses TRBV30 and TRBJ1-5; D gene ambiguous. V shed 1 base and J shed 5 bases, with 9 bases lying between them. Per the germline V gene, CDR1 is GTSNPN and CDR2 is SVGIG (reference sequence). The CDR3 consists of 13 residues. CDR3 sequence reads: CAWSEQPHQPQHF. Written as DNA, the CDR3 is TGTGCCTGGAGTGAACAGCCTCATCAGCCCCAGCATTTT.

The rearrangement links TRBV15 to TRBJ1-1; 9 nucleotides line up with TRBD1. The CDR3 consists of 16 residues. Germline V gene data show CDR1 as LNHNV and CDR2 as YYDKDF (reference sequence). J gave up 4 bases and V 3 bases, and 9 bases lay outside the gene matches. CDR3: CATSRGGTGKLTEAFF. Here the CDR3 DNA reads TGTGCCACCAGCAGGGGTGGGACAGGGAAGCTCACTGAAGCTTTCTTT.

This clone has just a few counts. The V gene is TRBV18, the J gene TRBJ2-2; D uncertain. The CDR3 is 17 residues long. The V end lost 0 bases, the J end lost 4 bases, and 15 bases lay between the germline ends. CDR1 is KGHSH and CDR2 is LQKENI in the germline V gene. Here the CDR3 reads CASSPPSFSGGTGELFF. The DNA for the CDR3 is TGTGCCAGCTCACCACCTAGCTTCAGTGGTGGCACCGGGGAGCTGTTTTTT.